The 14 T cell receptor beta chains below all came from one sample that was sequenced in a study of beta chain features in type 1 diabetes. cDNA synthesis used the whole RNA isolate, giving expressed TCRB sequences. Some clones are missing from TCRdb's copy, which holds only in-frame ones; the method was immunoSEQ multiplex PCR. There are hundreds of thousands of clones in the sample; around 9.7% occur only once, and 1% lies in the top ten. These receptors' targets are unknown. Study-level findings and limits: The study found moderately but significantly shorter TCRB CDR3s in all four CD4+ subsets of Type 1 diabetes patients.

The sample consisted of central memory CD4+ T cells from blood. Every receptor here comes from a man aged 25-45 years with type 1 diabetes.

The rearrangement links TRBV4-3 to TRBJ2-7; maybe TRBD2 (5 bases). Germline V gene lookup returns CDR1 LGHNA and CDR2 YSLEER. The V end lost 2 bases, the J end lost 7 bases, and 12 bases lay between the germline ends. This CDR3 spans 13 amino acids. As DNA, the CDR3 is TGCGCCAGCAGCCAATCCTCCACGGGGGAGCAGTACTTC. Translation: CASSQSSTGEQYF.

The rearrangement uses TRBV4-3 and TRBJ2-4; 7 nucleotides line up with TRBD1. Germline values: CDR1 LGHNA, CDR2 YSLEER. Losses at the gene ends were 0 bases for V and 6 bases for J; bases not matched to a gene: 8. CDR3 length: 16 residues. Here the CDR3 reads CASSQEGRTGLNIQYF. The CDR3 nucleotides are TGCGCCAGCAGCCAAGAAGGTCGGACAGGATTAAACATTCAGTACTTC.

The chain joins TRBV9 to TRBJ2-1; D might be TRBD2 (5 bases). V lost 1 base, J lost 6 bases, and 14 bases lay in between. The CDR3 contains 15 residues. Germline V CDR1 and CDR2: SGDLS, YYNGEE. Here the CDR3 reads CASSVQTGIGNEQFF. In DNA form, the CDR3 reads TGTGCCAGCAGCGTACAAACGGGGATCGGCAATGAGCAGTTCTTC. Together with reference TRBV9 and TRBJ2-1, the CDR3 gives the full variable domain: DSGVTQTPKHLITATGQRVTLRCSPRSGDLSVYWYQQSLDQGLQFLIQYYNGEERAKGNILERFSAQQFPDLHSELNLSSLELGDSALYFCASSVQTGIGNEQFFGPGTRLTVL.

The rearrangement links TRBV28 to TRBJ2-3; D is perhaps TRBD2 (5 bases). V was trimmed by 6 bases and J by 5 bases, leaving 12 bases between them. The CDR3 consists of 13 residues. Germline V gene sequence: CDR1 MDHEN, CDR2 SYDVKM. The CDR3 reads CASSRLGRDTQYF. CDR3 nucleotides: TGTGCCAGCAGCCGGCTAGGGAGAGATACGCAGTATTTT.

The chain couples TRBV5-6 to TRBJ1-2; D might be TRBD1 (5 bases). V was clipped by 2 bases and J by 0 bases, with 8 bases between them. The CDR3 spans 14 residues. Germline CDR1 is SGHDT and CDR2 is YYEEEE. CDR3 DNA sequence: TGTGCCAGCAGCTTCCAAGGGGCTAACTATGGCTACACCTTC. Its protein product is CASSFQGANYGYTF.

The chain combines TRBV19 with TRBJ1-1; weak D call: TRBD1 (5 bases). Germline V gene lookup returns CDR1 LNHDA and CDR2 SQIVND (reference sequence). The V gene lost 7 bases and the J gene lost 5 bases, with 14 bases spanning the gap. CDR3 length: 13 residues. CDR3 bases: TGTGCCAGTATGCCTCAGGGTATGACTGAAGCTTTCTTT. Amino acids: CASMPQGMTEAFF.

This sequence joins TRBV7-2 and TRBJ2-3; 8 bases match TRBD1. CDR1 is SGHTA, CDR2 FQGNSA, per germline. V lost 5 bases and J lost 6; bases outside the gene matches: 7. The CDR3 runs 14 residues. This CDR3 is CASSARQGRDTQYF. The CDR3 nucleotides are TGTGCCAGCAGCGCCAGACAGGGGAGGGATACGCAGTATTTT.

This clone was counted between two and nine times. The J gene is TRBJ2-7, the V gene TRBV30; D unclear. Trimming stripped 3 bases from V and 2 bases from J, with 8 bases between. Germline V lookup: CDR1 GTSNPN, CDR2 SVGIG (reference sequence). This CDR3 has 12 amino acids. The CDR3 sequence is CAWSWATYEQYF. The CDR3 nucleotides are TGTGCCTGGAGCTGGGCTACCTACGAGCAGTACTTC.

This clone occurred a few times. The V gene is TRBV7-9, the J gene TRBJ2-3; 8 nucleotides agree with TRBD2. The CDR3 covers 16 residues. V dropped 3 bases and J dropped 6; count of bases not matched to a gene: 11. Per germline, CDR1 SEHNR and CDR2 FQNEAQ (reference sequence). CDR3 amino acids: CASSFDRGGQADTQYF. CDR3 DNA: TGTGCCAGCAGCTTTGACCGGGGGGGCCAAGCGGATACGCAGTATTTT.

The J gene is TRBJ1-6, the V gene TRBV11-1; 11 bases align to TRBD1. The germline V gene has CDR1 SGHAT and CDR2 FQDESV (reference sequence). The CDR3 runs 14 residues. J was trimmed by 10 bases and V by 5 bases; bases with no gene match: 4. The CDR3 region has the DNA TGTGCCAGCAGCAAGGGACAGGGGGGATCACCCCTCCACTTT. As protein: CASSKGQGGSPLHF.

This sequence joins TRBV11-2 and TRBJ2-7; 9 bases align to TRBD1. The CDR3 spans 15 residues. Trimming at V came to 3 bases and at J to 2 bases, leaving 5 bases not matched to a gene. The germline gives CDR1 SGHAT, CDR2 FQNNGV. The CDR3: CASSLGQGGTYEQYF. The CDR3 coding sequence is TGTGCCAGCAGCTTGGGACAGGGCGGTACCTACGAGCAGTACTTC.

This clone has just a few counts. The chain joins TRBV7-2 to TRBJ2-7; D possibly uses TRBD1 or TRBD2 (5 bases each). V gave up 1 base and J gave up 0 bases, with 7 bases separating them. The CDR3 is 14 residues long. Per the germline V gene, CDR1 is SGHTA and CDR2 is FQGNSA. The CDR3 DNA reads TGTGCCAGCAGCTTAGTGGGGGACTCCTACGAGCAGTACTTC. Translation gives CASSLVGDSYEQYF.

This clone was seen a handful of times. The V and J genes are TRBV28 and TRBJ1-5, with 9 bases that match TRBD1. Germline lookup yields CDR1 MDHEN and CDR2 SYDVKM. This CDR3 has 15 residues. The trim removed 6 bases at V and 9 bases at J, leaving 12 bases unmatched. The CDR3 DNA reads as TGTGCCAGCAGCAAACCGGGACAGGGAGTACGGCCCCAGCATTTT. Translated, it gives CASSKPGQGVRPQHF.

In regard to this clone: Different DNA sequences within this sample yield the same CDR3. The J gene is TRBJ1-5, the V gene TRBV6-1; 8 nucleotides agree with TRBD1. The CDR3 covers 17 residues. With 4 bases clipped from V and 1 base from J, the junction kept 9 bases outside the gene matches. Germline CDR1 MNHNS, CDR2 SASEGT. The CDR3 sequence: CASSGTGGVRSNQPQHF. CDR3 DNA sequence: TGTGCCAGCAGTGGCACAGGGGGTGTAAGGAGCAATCAGCCCCAGCATTTT.